The 3 T cell receptor beta chains below were found in one sample sequenced in a study of T cells in Graves' hyperthyroidism and ophthalmopathy. RNA transcripts yielded amplified TCR beta CDR3 regions. In the first-round RT-PCR of the TCR CDR3, the HTBI primer set was used. Each CDR3 protein gets one entry after TCRdb re-called the multiplex PCR reads with MiXCR. The table lists 500,000 to 800,000 distinct CDR3 sequences, about 45% of them singletons. Sequenced material: peripheral blood or thyroid tissue (not recorded which). These TCRs come from an adult man with Graves' disease, either hyperthyroidism or ophthalmopathy (not recorded which).

This clonotype was detected many times. V is TRBV7-9 and J is TRBJ1-5; 7 nucleotides match TRBD1. Germline V gives CDR1 SEHNR, CDR2 FQNEAQ (reference sequence). V lost 1 base, J lost 0 bases, and 6 bases stayed unmatched. There are 17 residues in the CDR3. CDR3 in DNA: TGTGCCAGCAGCTTAGGGACGGGACAGCATAGCAATCAGCCCCAGCATTTT. It codes for CASSLGTGQHSNQPQHF.

This clonotype was observed many times. The chain recombines TRBV7-8 with TRBJ1-6, with D unresolved. Germline CDR1 and CDR2: SGHVS and FQNEAQ. This CDR3 region has 13 residues. With 5 bases removed from V and 5 bases from J, the gap between germline ends came to 7 bases. The CDR3 loop reads CASSDGDNSPLHF. In nucleotides, the CDR3 is TGTGCCAGCAGCGACGGTGATAATTCACCCCTCCACTTT. Based on the CDR3 plus reference TRBV7-8 and TRBJ1-6, the full variable domain is GAGVSQSPRYKVAKRGQDVALRCDPISGHVSLFWYQQALGQGPEFLTYFQNEAQLDKSGLPSDRFFAERPEGSVSTLKIQRTQQEDSAVYLCASSDGDNSPLHFGNGTRLTVT.

Turning to this clonotype: This may stem from a read error, because a much larger clone lies one nucleotide away. The conserved phenylalanine or tryptophan normally closing the CDR3 is absent here, so this likely arose from a read error. The V and J genes are TRBV10-2 and TRBJ2-7; D might be TRBD1 or TRBD2, each matching 5 bases. Germline V gene sequence: CDR1 WSHSY, CDR2 SAAADI. The CDR3 spans 13 residues. The V and J ends lost 5 bases and 6 bases respectively, with 14 bases between them. As DNA, the CDR3 is TGCGCCAGCAGTAAGGGACCAGAGGGCGAGCAGTACTAC. It encodes CASSKGPEGEQYY.